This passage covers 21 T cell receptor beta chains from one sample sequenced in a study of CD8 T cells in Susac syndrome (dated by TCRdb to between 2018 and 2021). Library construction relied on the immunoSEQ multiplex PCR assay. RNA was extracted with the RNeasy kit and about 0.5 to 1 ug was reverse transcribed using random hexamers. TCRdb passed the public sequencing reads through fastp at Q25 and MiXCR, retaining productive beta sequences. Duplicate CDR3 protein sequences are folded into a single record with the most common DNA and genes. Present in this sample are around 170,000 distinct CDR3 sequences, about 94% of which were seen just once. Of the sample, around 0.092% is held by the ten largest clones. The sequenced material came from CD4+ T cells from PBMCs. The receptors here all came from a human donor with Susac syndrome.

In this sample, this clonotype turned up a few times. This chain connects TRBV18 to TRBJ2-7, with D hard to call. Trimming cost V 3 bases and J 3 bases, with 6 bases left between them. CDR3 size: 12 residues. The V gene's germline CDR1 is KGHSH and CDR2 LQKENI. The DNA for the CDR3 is TGTGCCAGCTCACCCGGTGTCTACGAGCAGTACTTC. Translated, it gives CASSPGVYEQYF.

The chain's CDR3 is CASSLTVGIGELFF. CDR3 DNA sequence: TGTGCCAGCAGCTTAACTGTTGGGATCGGGGAGCTGTTTTTT. The rearrangement uses TRBV7-9 and TRBJ2-2; D gene uncertain. Trimming cost V 2 bases and J 7 bases, with 11 bases left between them. Germline CDR1 is SEHNR and CDR2 is FQNEAQ (reference sequence). This CDR3 has 14 amino acids.

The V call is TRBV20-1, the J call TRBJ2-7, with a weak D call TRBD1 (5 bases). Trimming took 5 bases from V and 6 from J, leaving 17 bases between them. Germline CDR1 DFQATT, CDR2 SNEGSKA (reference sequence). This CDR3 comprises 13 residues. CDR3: CSAVDPGQGEQYF. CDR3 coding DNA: TGCAGTGCTGTAGACCCAGGGCAGGGCGAGCAGTACTTC.

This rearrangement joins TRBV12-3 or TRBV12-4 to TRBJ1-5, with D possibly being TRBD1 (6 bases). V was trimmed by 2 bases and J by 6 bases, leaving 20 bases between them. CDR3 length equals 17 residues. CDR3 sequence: CASSLTLGGRGSQPQHF. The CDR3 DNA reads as TGTGCCAGCAGTTTAACCCTGGGGGGAAGGGGGAGTCAGCCCCAGCATTTT.

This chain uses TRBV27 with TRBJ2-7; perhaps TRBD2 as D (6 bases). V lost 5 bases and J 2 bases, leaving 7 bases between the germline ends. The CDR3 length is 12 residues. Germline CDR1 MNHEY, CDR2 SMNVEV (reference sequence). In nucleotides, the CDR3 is TGTGCCAGCAGTGCGGGGACCTACGAGCAGTACTTC. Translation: CASSAGTYEQYF.

In DNA, the CDR3 is TGCAGCGTGACTTGGACAGGGGGTCGGTACAATGAGCAGTTCTTC. Protein sequence: CSVTWTGGRYNEQFF. The chain links TRBV29-1 to TRBJ2-1, with 10 bases matching TRBD1. The germline V gene has CDR1 SQVTM and CDR2 ANQGSEA. V lost 6 bases to trimming and J lost 4 bases; unmatched junction nucleotides: 9. This CDR3 has 15 residues.

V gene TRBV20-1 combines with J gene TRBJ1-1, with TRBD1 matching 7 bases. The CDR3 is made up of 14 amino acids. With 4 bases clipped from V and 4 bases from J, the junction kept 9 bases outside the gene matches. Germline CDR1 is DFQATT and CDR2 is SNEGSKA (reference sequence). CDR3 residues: CSATDRLWATEAFF. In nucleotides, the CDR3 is TGCAGTGCTACGGACAGGCTGTGGGCCACTGAAGCTTTCTTT.

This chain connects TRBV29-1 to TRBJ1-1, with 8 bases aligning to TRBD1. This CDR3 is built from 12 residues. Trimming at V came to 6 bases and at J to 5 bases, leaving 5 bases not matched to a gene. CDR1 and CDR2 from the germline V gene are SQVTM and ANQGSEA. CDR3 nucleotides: TGCAGCGTGGACAGGGTAGGAACTGAAGCTTTCTTT. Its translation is CSVDRVGTEAFF.

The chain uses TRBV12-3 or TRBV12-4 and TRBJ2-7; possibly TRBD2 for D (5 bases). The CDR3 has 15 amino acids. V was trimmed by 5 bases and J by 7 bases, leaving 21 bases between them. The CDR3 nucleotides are TGTGCCAGCAGTAACCCATCCGGGGTAGCGCGGGAGCAGTACTTC. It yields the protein CASSNPSGVAREQYF.

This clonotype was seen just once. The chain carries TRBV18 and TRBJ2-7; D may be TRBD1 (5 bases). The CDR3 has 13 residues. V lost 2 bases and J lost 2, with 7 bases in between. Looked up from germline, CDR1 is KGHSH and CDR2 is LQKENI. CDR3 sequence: CASSPTDTYEQYF. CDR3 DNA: TGTGCCAGCTCACCAACGGACACCTACGAGCAGTACTTC.

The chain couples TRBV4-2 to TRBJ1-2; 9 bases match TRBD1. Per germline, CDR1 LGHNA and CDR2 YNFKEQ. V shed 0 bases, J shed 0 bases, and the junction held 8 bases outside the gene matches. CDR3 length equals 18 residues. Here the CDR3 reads CASSQEGGTGISNYGYTF. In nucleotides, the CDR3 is TGTGCCAGCAGCCAAGAAGGGGGGACAGGGATATCTAACTATGGCTACACCTTC.

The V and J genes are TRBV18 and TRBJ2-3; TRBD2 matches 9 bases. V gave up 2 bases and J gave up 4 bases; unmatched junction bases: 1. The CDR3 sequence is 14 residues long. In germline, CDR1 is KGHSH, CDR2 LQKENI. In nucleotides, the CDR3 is TGTGCCAGCTCACCAGCTAGCGGGGCAGATACGCAGTATTTT. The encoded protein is CASSPASGADTQYF.

The CDR3 protein is CASSVGGGSGANVLTF. The CDR3 DNA reads TGTGCCAGCAGCGTAGGAGGAGGGTCTGGGGCCAACGTCCTGACTTTC. The chain joins TRBV9 to TRBJ2-6, with D perhaps TRBD2 (6 bases). CDR1 and CDR2 from the germline V gene are SGDLS and YYNGEE. The CDR3 contains 16 residues. Trimming took off 0 bases at V and 1 base at J, with 8 bases between the two ends. Based on the CDR3 plus reference TRBV9 and TRBJ2-6, the full variable domain is DSGVTQTPKHLITATGQRVTLRCSPRSGDLSVYWYQQSLDQGLQFLIQYYNGEERAKGNILERFSAQQFPDLHSELNLSSLELGDSALYFCASSVGGGSGANVLTFGAGSRLTVL.

Written as DNA, the CDR3 is TGTGCCAGCAGCTCGACCCGAGGCGGGCCCCAGCATTTT. It specifies CASSSTRGGPQHF. J is TRBJ1-5 and V is TRBV5-6; D gene unclear. The CDR3 spans 13 residues. CDR1 is SGHDT and CDR2 is YYEEEE in the germline V gene. V lost 3 bases and J 9 bases, leaving 13 bases between the germline ends.

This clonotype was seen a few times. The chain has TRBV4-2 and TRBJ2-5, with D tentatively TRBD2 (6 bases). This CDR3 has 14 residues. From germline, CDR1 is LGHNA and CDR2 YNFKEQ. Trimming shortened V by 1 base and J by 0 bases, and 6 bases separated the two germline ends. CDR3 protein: CASSQAGDQETQYF. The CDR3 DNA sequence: TGTGCCAGCAGCCAAGCGGGGGACCAAGAGACCCAGTACTTC.

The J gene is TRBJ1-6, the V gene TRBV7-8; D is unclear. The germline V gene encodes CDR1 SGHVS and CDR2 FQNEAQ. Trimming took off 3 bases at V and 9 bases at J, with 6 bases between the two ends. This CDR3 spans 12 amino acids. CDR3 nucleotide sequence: TGTGCCAGCAGCTTCAGAGTTTCACCCCTCCACTTT. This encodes CASSFRVSPLHF.

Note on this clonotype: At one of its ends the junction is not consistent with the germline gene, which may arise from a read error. The CDR3 is CSAKGVGDTIYF. Here the CDR3 DNA reads TGCAGTGCAAAGGGGGTTGGAGACACCATATATTTT. The rearrangement joins TRBV20-1 to TRBJ1-3, with D possibly matching TRBD1 (6 bases). The germline CDR1 and CDR2 sequences are DFQATT and SNEGSKA (reference sequence). CDR3 size: 12 residues.

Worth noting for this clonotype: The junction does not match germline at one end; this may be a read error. Here the CDR3 DNA reads TGCGCCAGCAGCTCCCTCCGGGACAGTGGTTCACCCCTCCACTTT. This translates into CASSSLRDSGSPLHF. The chain uses TRBV7-2 and TRBJ1-6, with 7 bases identical to TRBD1. This CDR3 has 15 residues. The germline gives CDR1 SGHTA, CDR2 FQGNSA.

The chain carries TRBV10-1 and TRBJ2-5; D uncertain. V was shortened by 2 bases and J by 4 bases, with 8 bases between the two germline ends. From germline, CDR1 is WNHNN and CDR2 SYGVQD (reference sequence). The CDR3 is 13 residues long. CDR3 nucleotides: TGCGCCAGCAGTGAGCCCCCCCTAGAGACCCAGTACTTC. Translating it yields CASSEPPLETQYF.

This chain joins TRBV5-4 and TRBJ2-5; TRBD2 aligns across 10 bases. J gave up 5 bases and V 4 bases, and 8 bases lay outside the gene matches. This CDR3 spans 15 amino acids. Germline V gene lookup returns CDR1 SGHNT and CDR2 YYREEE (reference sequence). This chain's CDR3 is CASSRPGLAMETQYF. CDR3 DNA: TGTGCCAGCAGCCGCCCGGGACTAGCGATGGAGACCCAGTACTTC.

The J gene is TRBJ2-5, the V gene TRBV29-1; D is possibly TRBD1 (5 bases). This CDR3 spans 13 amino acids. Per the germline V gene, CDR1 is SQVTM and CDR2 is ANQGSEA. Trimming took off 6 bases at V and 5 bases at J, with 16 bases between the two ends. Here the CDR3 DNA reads TGCAGCGTCGCACCAGGGAATAGGGAGACCCAGTACTTC. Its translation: CSVAPGNRETQYF.